This TCR beta chain came from a study of blood T cell repertoires in COVID-19. The wider study: Sources were T cells, B-cell-depleted T cells, or PBMCs; the material itself was cDNA or gDNA.

V shed 1 base and J shed 6 bases, with 19 bases lying between them. The V gene's germline CDR1 is MDHEN and CDR2 SYDVKM. The CDR3 contains 17 residues. Method: immunoSEQ multiplex PCR; TCRdb's copy keeps in-frame clones and lacks some. This sample yields 400,000 to 450,000 clones, of which approximately 89% are seen a single time; approximately 1.5% belongs to the top ten. The receptor was derived from a woman between 35 and 50 years old with COVID-19, enrolled during active disease. This chain joins TRBV28 and TRBJ2-1, with D possibly matching TRBD1 (5 bases). Specimen: peripheral blood. CDR3 in amino acids: CASSLLLTTRQGNEQFF. In DNA, the CDR3 is TGTGCCAGCAGTTTATTGTTAACTACCCGGCAGGGCAATGAGCAGTTCTTC.